Listed below are T cell receptor beta chains from one sample, sequenced in a study of a mutant IDH1 vaccine in newly diagnosed glioma. No antigen has been identified for these receptors. Libraries were prepared by immunoSEQ multiplex PCR; TCRdb keeps only in-frame clonotypes and omits some of them. The sample records over 50,000 clones, about 87% being singletons. The sample consisted of PBMCs, taken from a glioma patient whose treatment included an IDH1 peptide vaccine. All receptors come from a woman between 40 and 55 years old with glioma. Both conserved end residues are part of each CDR3. A D gene is named only where the DNA matches it firmly. Not every row has a clone size; where given, it reads once, few, many or a size class.

j_call: TRBJ2-7; d_call: TRBD1; v_call: TRBV19; clone_size: -; cdr3_aa: CASSATLTGNYEQYF; cdr3_nt: TGTGCCAGTAGTGCTACCCTGACAGGGAACTACGAGCAGTACTTC
j_call: TRBJ1-1; d_call: -; v_call: TRBV11-2; clone_size: -; cdr3_aa: CASSISPNTEAFF; cdr3_nt: TGTGCCAGCAGCATTTCACCGAACACTGAAGCTTTCTTT
j_call: TRBJ2-1; d_call: TRBD2; v_call: TRBV30; clone_size: few; cdr3_aa: CAWSVGLASNEQFF; cdr3_nt: TGTGCCTGGAGTGTGGGACTAGCGTCCAATGAGCAGTTCTTC
j_call: TRBJ1-4; d_call: -; v_call: TRBV25-1; clone_size: -; cdr3_aa: CASSEGRGRTNEKLFF; cdr3_nt: TGTGCCAGCAGTGAAGGACGGGGGCGGACTAATGAAAAACTGTTTTTT
j_call: TRBJ1-5; d_call: -; v_call: TRBV6-5; clone_size: -; cdr3_aa: CASSGGDQPQHF; cdr3_nt: TGTGCCAGCAGTGGAGGGGATCAGCCCCAGCATTTT
j_call: TRBJ1-1; d_call: -; v_call: TRBV28; clone_size: -; cdr3_aa: CASPGPGPTEAFF; cdr3_nt: TGTGCCAGCCCGGGGCCAGGGCCCACTGAAGCTTTCTTT
j_call: TRBJ2-2; d_call: -; v_call: TRBV14; clone_size: -; cdr3_aa: CASSQDRRGPSTGELFF; cdr3_nt: TGTGCCAGCAGCCAAGATAGGCGGGGGCCCTCCACCGGGGAGCTGTTTTTT
j_call: TRBJ2-3; d_call: -; v_call: TRBV4-3; clone_size: -; cdr3_aa: CASSHPLEHTQYF; cdr3_nt: TGCGCCAGCAGCCACCCCCTAGAACATACGCAGTATTTT
j_call: TRBJ2-2; d_call: -; v_call: TRBV11-3; clone_size: -; cdr3_aa: CASSLKGANTGELFF; cdr3_nt: TGTGCCAGCAGCTTAAAAGGGGCGAACACCGGGGAGCTGTTTTTT
j_call: TRBJ2-2; d_call: -; v_call: TRBV18; clone_size: -; cdr3_aa: CASSPLANTGELFF; cdr3_nt: TGTGCCAGCTCTCCGCTAGCGAACACCGGGGAGCTGTTTTTT
j_call: TRBJ2-1; d_call: -; v_call: TRBV4-1; clone_size: -; cdr3_aa: CASSQPAYEQFF; cdr3_nt: TGCGCCAGCAGCCAACCCGCGTATGAGCAGTTCTTC
j_call: TRBJ2-7; d_call: -; v_call: TRBV27; clone_size: -; cdr3_aa: CASTTSRRGSYEQYF; cdr3_nt: TGTGCCAGCACCACCTCGAGGAGGGGGTCCTACGAGCAGTACTTC
j_call: TRBJ1-1; d_call: -; v_call: TRBV7-2; clone_size: few; cdr3_aa: CASSLAGGGMNTEAFF; cdr3_nt: TGTGCCAGCAGCTTAGCCGGGGGAGGGATGAACACTGAAGCTTTCTTT
j_call: TRBJ1-6; d_call: -; v_call: TRBV7-2; clone_size: -; cdr3_aa: CASSLTNSPLHF; cdr3_nt: TGTGCCAGCAGCCTGACGAATTCACCCCTCCACTTT
j_call: TRBJ1-2; d_call: -; v_call: TRBV28; clone_size: -; cdr3_aa: CASSLSAYGYTF; cdr3_nt: TGTGCCAGCAGTTTATCCGCATATGGCTACACCTTC
j_call: TRBJ2-3; d_call: -; v_call: TRBV11-1; clone_size: -; cdr3_aa: CASSRSPTGTSTDTQYF; cdr3_nt: TGTGCCAGCAGCAGGTCGCCAACAGGGACTAGCACAGATACGCAGTATTTT
j_call: TRBJ2-2; d_call: -; v_call: TRBV10-3; clone_size: -; cdr3_aa: CAIGPDTGELFF; cdr3_nt: TGTGCCATTGGACCCGACACCGGGGAGCTGTTTTTT
j_call: TRBJ1-5; d_call: -; v_call: TRBV6-1; clone_size: few; cdr3_aa: CASNLAVTKPQHF; cdr3_nt: TGTGCCAGCAATCTGGCCGTCACCAAGCCCCAGCATTTT
j_call: TRBJ1-4; d_call: TRBD1; v_call: TRBV2; clone_size: once; cdr3_aa: CASSARTGNEKLFF; cdr3_nt: TGTGCCAGCAGTGCCCGGACAGGGAATGAAAAACTGTTTTTT
j_call: TRBJ2-7; d_call: TRBD2; v_call: TRBV7-9; clone_size: -; cdr3_aa: CASSLGTSGGSYEQYF; cdr3_nt: TGTGCCAGCAGCTTAGGGACTAGCGGGGGTTCCTACGAGCAGTACTTC
j_call: TRBJ1-1; d_call: TRBD1; v_call: TRBV6-5; clone_size: -; cdr3_aa: CASSTPGQGPVRAFF; cdr3_nt: TGTGCCAGCAGTACCCCCGGACAGGGGCCCGTTCGAGCTTTCTTT
j_call: TRBJ2-4; d_call: TRBD1; v_call: TRBV4-3; clone_size: once; cdr3_aa: CASSQRAPGTGSSKNIQYF; cdr3_nt: TGCGCCAGCAGCCAACGGGCCCCCGGGACAGGGTCGTCCAAAAACATTCAGTACTTC
j_call: TRBJ1-5; d_call: -; v_call: TRBV4-1; clone_size: -; cdr3_aa: CASSQQGGQPQHF; cdr3_nt: TGCGCCAGCAGCCAACAGGGTGGGCAGCCCCAGCATTTT
j_call: TRBJ2-5; d_call: -; v_call: TRBV7-9; clone_size: -; cdr3_aa: CASSFGRKETQYF; cdr3_nt: TGTGCCAGCAGCTTCGGACGTAAAGAGACCCAGTACTTC
j_call: TRBJ1-2; d_call: TRBD1; v_call: TRBV27; clone_size: -; cdr3_aa: CASSPNRGGYGYTF; cdr3_nt: TGTGCCAGCAGTCCCAACAGGGGTGGCTATGGCTACACCTTC
j_call: TRBJ1-1; d_call: -; v_call: TRBV4-1; clone_size: -; cdr3_aa: CASSQTTNTEAFF; cdr3_nt: TGCGCCAGCAGCCAAACGACGAACACTGAAGCTTTCTTT
j_call: TRBJ2-3; d_call: TRBD2; v_call: TRBV9; clone_size: -; cdr3_aa: CASSPGTSGSKADTQYF; cdr3_nt: TGTGCCAGCAGCCCCGGGACTAGCGGGAGTAAAGCAGATACGCAGTATTTT
j_call: TRBJ2-2; d_call: -; v_call: TRBV5-1; clone_size: -; cdr3_aa: CASSLEGTGELFF; cdr3_nt: TGCGCCAGCAGCTTGGAGGGCACCGGGGAGCTGTTTTTT
j_call: TRBJ2-1; d_call: TRBD2; v_call: TRBV6-5; clone_size: -; cdr3_aa: CASRNLAGGYNEQFF; cdr3_nt: TGTGCCAGCAGAAACTTAGCGGGAGGCTACAATGAGCAGTTCTTC